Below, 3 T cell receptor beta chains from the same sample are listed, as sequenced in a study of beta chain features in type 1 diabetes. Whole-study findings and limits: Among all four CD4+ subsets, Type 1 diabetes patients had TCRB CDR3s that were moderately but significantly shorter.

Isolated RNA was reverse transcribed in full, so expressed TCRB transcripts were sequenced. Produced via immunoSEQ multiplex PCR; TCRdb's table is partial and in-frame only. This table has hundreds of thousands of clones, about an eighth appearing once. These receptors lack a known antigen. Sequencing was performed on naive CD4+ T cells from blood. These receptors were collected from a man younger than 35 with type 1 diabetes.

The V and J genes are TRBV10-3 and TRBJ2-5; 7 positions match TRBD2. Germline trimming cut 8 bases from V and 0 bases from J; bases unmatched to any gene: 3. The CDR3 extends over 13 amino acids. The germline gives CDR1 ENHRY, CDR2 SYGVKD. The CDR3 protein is CAIGGGYQETQYF. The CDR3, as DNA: TGTGCCATCGGGGGGGGATACCAAGAGACCCAGTACTTC.

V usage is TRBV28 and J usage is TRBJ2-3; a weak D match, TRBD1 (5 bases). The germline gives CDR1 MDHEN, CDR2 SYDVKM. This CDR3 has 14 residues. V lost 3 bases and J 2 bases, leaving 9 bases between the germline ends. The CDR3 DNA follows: TGTGCCAGCAGTTTGGGGCGGAACACAGATACGCAGTATTTT. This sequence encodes CASSLGRNTDTQYF.

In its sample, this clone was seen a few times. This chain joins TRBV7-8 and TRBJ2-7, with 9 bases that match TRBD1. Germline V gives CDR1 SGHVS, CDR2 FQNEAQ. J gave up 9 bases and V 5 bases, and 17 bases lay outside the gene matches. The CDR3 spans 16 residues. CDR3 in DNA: TGTGCCAGCAGCCCAAATACCGGGACAGGGTTTGTAGGGCAGTACTTC. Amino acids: CASSPNTGTGFVGQYF.